The 20 T cell receptor beta chains below come from one sample, sequenced in a study of cytomegalovirus exposure and HLA in healthy donors. The PCR made use of 60 Vbeta and 13 Jbeta primers. Measured with immunoSEQ multiplex PCR; TCRdb has only the in-frame clones, and not every one. The profile shows 100,000 or so clones, approximately 80% of them singletons. The sequenced material came from PBMCs. These receptors all stem from a middle-aged woman in good health and CMV-seronegative.

V is TRBV2 and J is TRBJ2-7; the D gene is possibly TRBD1 (6 bases). The CDR3 loop spans 15 amino acids. Germline V gene lookup returns CDR1 SNHLY and CDR2 FYNNEI. V was cut by 0 bases and J by 2 bases, with 11 bases left in between. CDR3 coding DNA: TGTGCCAGCAGTGAAGCTAGGACAGCCGCCTACGAGCAGTACTTC. As protein: CASSEARTAAYEQYF.

The rearrangement joins TRBV19 to TRBJ2-5; D might be TRBD2 (5 bases). The V end lost 5 bases, the J end lost 2 bases, and 6 bases lay between the germline ends. Germline loops: CDR1 LNHDA, CDR2 SQIVND (reference sequence). CDR3 length equals 12 residues. CDR3 nucleotide sequence: TGTGCCAGTAGTGGACTGCAAGAGACCCAGTACTTC. This gives the protein CASSGLQETQYF.

This chain uses TRBV2 with TRBJ2-3, with 10 nucleotides matching TRBD2. This CDR3 contains 18 residues. Germline V CDR1 and CDR2: SNHLY, FYNNEI. Trimming took 2 bases from V and 3 from J; bases not matched to a gene: 11. The CDR3 is CASSEPISGTSVTDTQYF. CDR3 nucleotides: TGTGCCAGCAGTGAACCTATATCCGGGACTAGCGTGACAGATACGCAGTATTTT.

The V gene is TRBV7-6, the J gene TRBJ1-1, with unresolved D. V dropped 1 base and J dropped 2 bases, with 5 bases sitting between them. Looked up from germline, CDR1 is SGHVS and CDR2 is FNYEAQ. The CDR3 has 13 amino acids. As DNA, the CDR3 is TGTGCCAGCAGCTTAGACTACAACACTGAAGCTTTCTTT. This translates into CASSLDYNTEAFF.

The chain recombines TRBV30 with TRBJ2-1; D gene ambiguous. CDR1 and CDR2 (germline): GTSNPN, SVGIG (reference sequence). Trimming shortened V by 0 bases and J by 3 bases, and 9 bases separated the two germline ends. CDR3 size: 14 residues. Here the CDR3 reads CAWSVDNFYNEQFF. The CDR3 DNA sequence: TGTGCCTGGAGTGTAGACAACTTCTACAATGAGCAGTTCTTC. Filled out from reference TRBV30 and TRBJ2-1, the complete variable domain reads SQTIHQWPATLVQPVGSPLSLECTVEGTSNPNLYWYRQAAGRGLQLLFYSVGIGQISSEVPQNLSASRPQDRQFILSSKKLLLSDSGFYLCAWSVDNFYNEQFFGPGTRLTVL.

V is TRBV12-5 and J is TRBJ1-1; D remains unclear. There are 12 residues in the CDR3. The germline gives CDR1 LGHNT, CDR2 FRNRAP. V lost 7 bases and J lost 6, with 12 bases in between. Here the CDR3 DNA reads TGTGCTAGTGAGCGGTTGGGTCCTGAAGCTTTCTTT. Residues: CASERLGPEAFF.

V is TRBV5-1 and J is TRBJ2-5, with TRBD2 matching over 11 bases. Germline-derived CDR1 and CDR2 are SGHRS and YFSETQ. Trimming removed 5 bases from V and 3 bases from J; junction bases left unmatched: 12. CDR3 length: 17 amino acids. This chain's CDR3 is CASRPGTSGPLKETQYF. The CDR3 nucleotides are TGCGCCAGCAGGCCCGGGACTAGCGGACCCCTTAAAGAGACCCAGTACTTC.

The chain has TRBV19 and TRBJ1-1, with D tentatively TRBD1 (6 bases). Trimming shortened V by 5 bases and J by 11 bases, and 18 bases separated the two germline ends. The CDR3 is made up of 13 amino acids. The germline CDR1 and CDR2 sequences are LNHDA and SQIVND (reference sequence). The CDR3 spells CASSPTGSITAFF. CDR3 coding DNA: TGTGCCAGTAGTCCTACAGGGTCGATAACGGCTTTCTTT.

The rearrangement joins TRBV2 to TRBJ1-5; weak D call: TRBD1 (6 bases). This CDR3 comprises 15 residues. V was pared by 4 bases and J by 3 bases, with 13 bases between. From germline, CDR1 is SNHLY and CDR2 FYNNEI. CDR3 loop: CASSVLGTPNQPQHF. CDR3 nucleotide sequence: TGTGCCAGCAGTGTACTCGGGACACCCAATCAGCCCCAGCATTTT. Drawing the rest from reference TRBV2 and TRBJ1-5, the complete variable domain is EPEVTQTPSHQVTQMGQEVILRCVPISNHLYFYWYRQILGQKVEFLVSFYNNEISEKSEIFDDQFSVERPDGSNFTLKIRSTKLEDSAMYFCASSVLGTPNQPQHFGDGTRLSIL.

Remarks on this clone: Lacking the conserved final phenylalanine or tryptophan, this CDR3 likely reflects a read error. The rearrangement links TRBV6-1 to TRBJ1-4; D unresolved. The CDR3 totals 13 residues. The V and J ends lost 8 bases and 4 bases respectively, with 11 bases between them. Germline CDR1 is MNHNS and CDR2 is SASEGT. The CDR3 DNA reads TGTGCCAGCCTGACAAGCTATAATGAAAAACTGTTTGTT. It codes for CASLTSYNEKLFV.

This clone was counted only a few times. This chain links TRBV19 with TRBJ1-5; TRBD1 aligns across 11 bases. Unmatched junction bases numbered 14, after V lost 5 bases and J lost 2 bases. Germline assignment: CDR1 LNHDA and CDR2 SQIVND (reference sequence). The CDR3 spans 19 residues. The CDR3 sequence: CASSSTGTGGSRGNQPQHF. Written as DNA, the CDR3 is TGTGCCAGTAGTTCCACCGGGACAGGGGGTTCGAGGGGCAATCAGCCCCAGCATTTT.

The chain links TRBV5-1 to TRBJ1-4, with TRBD1 identical over 9 bases. V trimming: 4 bases; J trimming: 7 bases; junction bases outside the gene matches: 8. Germline V gene lookup returns CDR1 SGHRS and CDR2 YFSETQ. The CDR3 totals 15 residues. The CDR3 loop is CASSGIQGAGEKLFF. The CDR3 DNA follows: TGCGCCAGCAGCGGAATACAGGGGGCTGGTGAAAAACTGTTTTTT.

There are a few counts of this clone. The chain's CDR3 is CATGGQGVPFF. The CDR3 bases are TGTGCCACGGGGGGGCAGGGCGTTCCTTTCTTT. The chain recombines TRBV2 with TRBJ1-1; tentatively, D is TRBD1 (6 bases). Trimming pared 10 bases from V and 12 bases from J, leaving 18 bases between. The CDR3 extends over 11 amino acids. Germline loops: CDR1 SNHLY, CDR2 FYNNEI.

The table lists this clone with a few counts. V is TRBV9 and J is TRBJ2-6; D may be TRBD1 (5 bases). V lost 5 bases and J lost 4, with 13 bases in between. From germline, CDR1 is SGDLS and CDR2 YYNGEE. The CDR3 is 15 amino acids. The CDR3 protein is CASSNQGAGANVLTF. As DNA, the CDR3 is TGTGCCAGCAGTAATCAGGGCGCCGGGGCCAACGTCCTGACTTTC.

This clone was recorded only once. The chain has TRBV6-5 and TRBJ1-2, with D possibly being TRBD1 (5 bases). The CDR3 contains 13 residues. Germline loops: CDR1 MNHEY, CDR2 SVGAGI. V gave up 4 bases and J gave up 4 bases, with 10 bases separating them. Here the CDR3 DNA reads TGTGCCAGCAGTTCAGGGTCGCGCTATGGCTACACCTTC. This translates into CASSSGSRYGYTF.

The chain employs TRBV4-3 and TRBJ1-2; D possibly corresponds to TRBD1 (6 bases). V lost 0 bases and J lost 4, with 18 bases in between. There are 17 residues in the CDR3. Germline CDR1 and CDR2: LGHNA and YSLEER. DNA of the CDR3: TGCGCCAGCAGCCAAGATTTTAACAGGGTGGGTCGCTATGGCTACACCTTC. Protein: CASSQDFNRVGRYGYTF.

CDR3 sequence: CASSPNQGGLSQFF. DNA for the CDR3: TGTGCCAGCAGTCCTAACCAAGGGGGCCTCAGCCAGTTCTTC. The rearrangement joins TRBV2 to TRBJ2-1; 7 positions agree with TRBD1. CDR3 length: 14 residues. Germline V gene sequence: CDR1 SNHLY, CDR2 FYNNEI. V gave up 5 bases and J gave up 13 bases; unmatched junction bases: 14.

This clone appeared a few times. The V and J genes are TRBV4-1 and TRBJ2-7; D ambiguous. V lost 1 base to trimming and J lost 2 bases, with 12 bases between them. The V gene's germline CDR1 is MGHRA and CDR2 YSYEKL. This CDR3 comprises 15 residues. The CDR3: CASSQVFGSPYEQYF. The DNA of the CDR3 is TGCGCCAGCAGCCAAGTTTTCGGTAGCCCCTACGAGCAGTACTTC.

The chain joins TRBV4-1 to TRBJ1-5, with D possibly matching TRBD1 (6 bases). CDR1 and CDR2 (germline): MGHRA, YSYEKL. The ends were cut back, 1 base at V and 2 bases at J, with 18 bases in the middle. The CDR3 covers 18 residues. The CDR3 DNA sequence: TGCGCCAGCAGCCAAGTGGCCGGGGGGGGCAGTCGCAATCAGCCCCAGCATTTT. Translation: CASSQVAGGGSRNQPQHF.

This chain uses TRBV2 with TRBJ1-5; tentative D call: TRBD1 (6 bases). The germline CDR1 and CDR2 sequences are SNHLY and FYNNEI. Trimming pared 6 bases from V and 5 bases from J, leaving 11 bases between. The CDR3 spans 13 residues. The CDR3 DNA reads as TGTGCCAGCAGGGACAGAAGTCATCAGCCCCAGCATTTT. Its translation is CASRDRSHQPQHF.